This TCR beta chain was sequenced in a study of cytomegalovirus exposure and HLA in healthy donors. Whole-study results and caveats: The classifier, whose performance was assessed in both the original and validation cohorts, reportedly diagnosed cytomegalovirus status with high specificity and sensitivity.

Clones were sequenced by immunoSEQ multiplex PCR, and TCRdb holds only the in-frame ones, with some missing. This table holds some 170,000 clones, around nine tenths found once. Germline V gene lookup returns CDR1 SGDLS and CDR2 YYNGEE. CDR3 length equals 15 residues. V was trimmed by 3 bases and J by 3 bases, leaving 16 bases between them. Points on this clone: Its antigen is unknown.

The gene calls are TRBV9 and TRBJ2-7, with D maybe TRBD1 (7 bases). Source material: PBMCs. The receptor was derived from a man younger than 35 in good health and CMV-seropositive. DNA of the CDR3: TGTGCCAGCAGCGCCTCAGGGGGGCCCCTCTACGAGCAGTACTTC. This translates into CASSASGGPLYEQYF.